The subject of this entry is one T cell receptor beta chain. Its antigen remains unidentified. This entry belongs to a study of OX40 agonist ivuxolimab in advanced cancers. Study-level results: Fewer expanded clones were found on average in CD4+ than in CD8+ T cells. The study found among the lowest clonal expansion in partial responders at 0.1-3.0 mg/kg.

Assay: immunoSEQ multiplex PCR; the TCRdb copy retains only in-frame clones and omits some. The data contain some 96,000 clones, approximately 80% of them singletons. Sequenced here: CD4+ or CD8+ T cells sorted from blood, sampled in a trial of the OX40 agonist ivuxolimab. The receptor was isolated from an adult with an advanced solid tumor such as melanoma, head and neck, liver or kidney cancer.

CDR3 in DNA: TGTGCCAGCAGCTGGACCGCTCGCGCAGGGTCCTACAATGAGCAGTTCTTC. It translates to CASSWTARAGSYNEQFF. V gene TRBV7-8 combines with J gene TRBJ2-1, with D possibly TRBD1 on 5 matching bases. Trimming removed 4 bases at V and 1 base at J, with 17 bases between. Germline loops: CDR1 SGHVS, CDR2 FQNEAQ. The CDR3 has 17 residues.